Described below is a single TCR beta chain sequence and its context. Its target is unknown. The CDR3 loop spans 13 amino acids. The germline CDR1 and CDR2 sequences are GTSNPN and SVGIG (reference sequence). The V and J ends lost 8 bases and 1 base, in that order; junction bases with no gene match: 4. This sample was taken from a study of shared clonotypes between healthy human individuals. Study information: The plates for each donor numbered three CD4 naive, three CD4 memory, two CD8 naive and one CD8 memory.

General study findings and limits: The authors expected sequencing depth to affect clonotype sharing among donors.

Memory CD4+ cells were the fraction left after CD45RA+ naive selection. An assay was performed, and its level was deep. Libraries were prepared by immunoSEQ multiplex PCR; TCRdb keeps only in-frame clonotypes and omits some of them. The table has approximately 2.5 million clones, around 90% seen once. This TCR derives from a man aged 18-30 years in good health. The sample taken for sequencing was naive CD4+ T cells sorted from blood. The subset denotes: CD45RA+ positively selected. The genes are TRBV30 and TRBJ2-2; 7 bases map to TRBD1. As DNA, the CDR3 is TGTGCCCATCGGACAGGGAACACCGGGGAGCTGTTTTTT. The encoded protein is CAHRTGNTGELFF.